The present TCR beta chain was sequenced within a study of CXCR3-negative and CXCR3-positive naive CD8 T cells. A note on this clonotype: Its specificity is not known.

Germline loops: CDR1 LGHNA, CDR2 YSLEER. The CDR3 runs 17 residues. UMI-tagged TRB cDNA libraries were built via 5' RACE. For each CDR3 protein, TCRdb gives one entry from its re-call of the 5' RACE reads, without DNA. The sample table sets out about 40,000 distinct CDR3 sequences. Study-wide results and limits: Memory cells showed distinct TRBV-TRBJ patterns, while the two naive subsets matched. Partially decreased CXCR3 expression was recorded after cryopreservation, and fresh PBMCs were used in most assays. TCR interaction strength was inferred from TRB CDR3 physicochemistry, as CD5 matched across naive subsets. Comparably high diversity was seen in both naive subsets, and much lower diversity in memory CD8+ cells.

Sequencing input: memory CD8+ T cells from blood. This chain connects TRBV4-3 to TRBJ2-7; the D gene TCRdb calls, TRBD2, cannot be checked with no DNA. The source of this sequence is a human donor in good health. Some clones in this sample may be carry-over from other donors' samples. The CDR3 region is CASSQSQRGATLSEQYF.